This is a list of T cell receptor beta chains from one sample in a study of shared clonotypes between healthy human individuals. This table comes from immunoSEQ multiplex PCR, and its TCRdb copy is limited to in-frame clones, with some not included. Here the sample spans under 700,000 clones, about 95% being singletons. The specimen was naive CD8+ T cells sorted from blood. These receptors all come from a woman aged 30 to 39 in good health. Each CDR3 is given with its conserved first and last residue. Each record gives: CDR3 protein, V gene, D gene, J gene. The D gene is left open where the match is weak.

CASSFGGNEQFF	TRBV5-1	NA	TRBJ2-1
CATSRDGINQPQHF	TRBV15	NA	TRBJ1-5
CAISEVGRNYEQYF	TRBV10-3	NA	TRBJ2-7
CASRGQGSEKLFF	TRBV9	TRBD1	TRBJ1-4
CASSLGPHRFLSYNEQFF	TRBV11-2	NA	TRBJ2-1
CASNWQGDHEQYF	TRBV2	NA	TRBJ2-7
CASIGSQGFYGYTF	TRBV11-2	NA	TRBJ1-2
CATSRDRAGGTDTQYF	TRBV15	NA	TRBJ2-3
CASSFKGYSNQPQHF	TRBV27	NA	TRBJ1-5
CSARTGRDEQFF	TRBV29-1	TRBD1	TRBJ2-1
CASSRGTGRSGNTIYF	TRBV2	TRBD1	TRBJ1-3
CASKLAATNEKLFF	TRBV19	NA	TRBJ1-4
CASSLRTTGELFF	TRBV28	NA	TRBJ2-2
CASDSGGTEQYF	TRBV9	NA	TRBJ2-7
CASRTGTGFEQYF	TRBV2	TRBD1	TRBJ2-7
CASSFRGPNEKLFF	TRBV28	TRBD1	TRBJ1-4
CASSAYQGNLHSGANVLTF	TRBV6-1	NA	TRBJ2-6
CAISESLSTEAFF	TRBV10-3	NA	TRBJ1-1
CASSLFMYNEQFF	TRBV27	NA	TRBJ2-1
CASSLLAGGPVTDTQYF	TRBV27	TRBD2	TRBJ2-3
CASSSSLNTEAFF	TRBV28	NA	TRBJ1-1
CASSEAGASVSDNEQFF	TRBV2	NA	TRBJ2-1
CTQERANEQYF	TRBV20-1	NA	TRBJ2-7
CASSPGGDQPQHF	TRBV10-2	TRBD1	TRBJ1-5
CASSFLGGSEKLFF	TRBV27	TRBD1	TRBJ1-4
CAISAGDTEAFF	TRBV10-3	NA	TRBJ1-1
CASSPDRGRRETQYF	TRBV6-5	TRBD1	TRBJ2-5
CASSPAFLEAPEAFF	TRBV28	NA	TRBJ1-1
CASSETEGNDYYTF	TRBV7-8	NA	TRBJ1-2
CASGLGLAESTDTQYF	TRBV12-5	TRBD2	TRBJ2-3
CASSSRAPGELFF	TRBV19	NA	TRBJ2-2
CASSFDSGEGDTQYF	TRBV7-2	TRBD2	TRBJ2-3
CASSITGGDYGYTF	TRBV27	TRBD1	TRBJ1-2
CSVVSPTGVAGELFF	TRBV29-1	NA	TRBJ2-2
CASSIGWAGTGEQYF	TRBV5-6	NA	TRBJ2-7
CASSEAVRDYNNEQFF	TRBV2	TRBD2	TRBJ2-1
CASTLTGSGGELFF	TRBV28	TRBD1	TRBJ2-2
CASVPDARGELFF	TRBV19	NA	TRBJ2-2
CASSISVGYEQYF	TRBV19	NA	TRBJ2-7
CASSLTGTGMNTEAFF	TRBV19	TRBD1	TRBJ1-1
CASSQDRVGVYEQYF	TRBV5-4	NA	TRBJ2-7
CASTVGQGNTGELFF	TRBV5-1	TRBD1	TRBJ2-2